The clone carrying this TCR beta chain was counted only a few times. The target antigen is unknown. The record originates from a study of cytotoxic CD8 clonotypes in ibrutinib-treated CLL. Findings and limits, study-wide: Baseline clonality, higher than in age-matched healthy donors, tracked circulating CD8+ T-cell counts. Public clonotypes (which were uncommon) either contracted or remained stable on treatment.

V dropped 2 bases and J dropped 8 bases, with 12 bases sitting between them. CDR3 length equals 13 residues. Germline values: CDR1 SNHLY, CDR2 FYNNEI. The data were produced by immunoSEQ multiplex PCR, yet TCRdb's version contains in-frame clones alone and is incomplete. The sample contains hundreds of thousands of clones, roughly three quarters of which appear only once. This sequence originates from a human donor with chronic lymphocytic leukemia. The sequencing used PBMCs, collected after 12 months of ibrutinib treatment. The J gene is TRBJ1-2, the V gene TRBV2; the D is unclear. In DNA form, the CDR3 reads TGTGCCAGCAGTGAACGGACCCTCTCCGGCTACACCTTC. Encoded protein: CASSERTLSGYTF.